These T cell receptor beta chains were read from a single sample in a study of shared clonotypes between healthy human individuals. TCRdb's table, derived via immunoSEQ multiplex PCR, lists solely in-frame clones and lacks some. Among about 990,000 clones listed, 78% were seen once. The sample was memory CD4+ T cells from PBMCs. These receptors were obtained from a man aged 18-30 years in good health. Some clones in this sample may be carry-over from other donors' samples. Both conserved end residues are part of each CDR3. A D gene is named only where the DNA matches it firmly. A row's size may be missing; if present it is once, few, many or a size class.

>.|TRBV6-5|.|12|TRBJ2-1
CASGSLYNEQFF
TGTGCCAGCGGGTCTCTCTACAATGAGCAGTTCTTC
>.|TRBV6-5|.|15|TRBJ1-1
CASSYSAGSGTEAFF
TGTGCCAGCAGTTACTCCGCAGGGAGTGGCACTGAAGCTTTCTTT
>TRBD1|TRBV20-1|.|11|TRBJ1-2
CSAHRGYGYTF
TGCAGTGCCCACAGGGGTTATGGCTACACCTTC
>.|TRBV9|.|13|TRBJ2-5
CASSVGSAETQYF
TGTGCCAGCAGCGTAGGTAGCGCTGAGACCCAGTACTTC
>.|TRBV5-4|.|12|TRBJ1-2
CASTPDHYGYTF
TGTGCCAGCACCCCTGACCACTATGGCTACACCTTC
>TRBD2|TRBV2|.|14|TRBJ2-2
CASSLAGNTGELFF
TGTGCCAGCAGTCTAGCGGGGAACACCGGGGAGCTGTTTTTT
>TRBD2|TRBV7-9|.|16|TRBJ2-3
CASSLYRSGSTDTQYF
TGTGCCAGCAGCTTATATCGTAGCGGGAGCACAGATACGCAGTATTTT
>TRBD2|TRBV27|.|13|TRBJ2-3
CASSGGGGNTQYF
TGTGCCAGCAGTGGGGGGGGAGGGAATACGCAGTATTTT
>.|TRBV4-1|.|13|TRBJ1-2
CASSPQGRHGYTF
TGCGCCAGCAGCCCCCAGGGGAGGCATGGCTACACCTTC
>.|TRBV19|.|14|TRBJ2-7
CASKPTGHSYEQYF
TGTGCCAGTAAACCTACCGGGCACTCCTACGAGCAGTACTTC
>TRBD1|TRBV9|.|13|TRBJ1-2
CASSGTGLHGYTF
TGTGCCAGCAGCGGGACAGGGCTTCATGGCTACACCTTC
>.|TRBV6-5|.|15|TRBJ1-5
CASSRDRFSNQPQHF
TGTGCCAGCAGTCGGGACCGGTTTAGCAATCAGCCCCAGCATTTT
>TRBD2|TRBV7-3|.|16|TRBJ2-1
CASSLYSGSTYNEQFF
TGTGCCAGCAGCTTATATAGCGGGAGTACCTACAATGAGCAGTTCTTC
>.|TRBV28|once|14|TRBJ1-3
CASNSGSSGNTIYF
TGTGCCAGCAACTCGGGGAGCTCTGGAAACACCATATATTTT
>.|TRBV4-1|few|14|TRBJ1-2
CASSLGTGNYGYTF
TGCGCCAGCAGCCTAGGAACAGGGAACTATGGCTACACCTTC
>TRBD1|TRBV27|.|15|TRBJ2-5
CASSSPGQGQETQYF
TGTGCCAGCAGTTCTCCGGGACAGGGTCAGGAGACCCAGTACTTC
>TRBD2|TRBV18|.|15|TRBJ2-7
CASSPSAGATYEQYF
TGTGCCAGCTCACCATCGGCGGGAGCCACCTACGAGCAGTACTTC
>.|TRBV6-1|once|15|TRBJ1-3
CASSAGARKRNTIYF
TGTGCCAGCAGTGCGGGGGCACGAAAGAGAAACACCATATATTTT
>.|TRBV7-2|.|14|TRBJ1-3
CASGGAFSGNTIYF
TGTGCCAGCGGCGGAGCCTTCTCTGGAAACACCATATATTTT
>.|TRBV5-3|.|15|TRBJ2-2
CASRQTPSNTGELFF
TGTGCCAGCAGACAGACACCATCGAACACCGGGGAGCTGTTTTTT
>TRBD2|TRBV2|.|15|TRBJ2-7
CASTTQGTSGWEQYF
TGTGCCAGCACCACCCAAGGGACTAGCGGGTGGGAGCAGTACTTC
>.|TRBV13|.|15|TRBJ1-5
CASSLRGSGYQPQHF
TGTGCCAGCAGCCTCCGCGGGTCGGGGTATCAGCCCCAGCATTTT
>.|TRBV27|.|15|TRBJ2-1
CASSLWDPRRNEQFF
TGTGCCAGCAGTTTATGGGACCCCCGACGAAATGAGCAGTTCTTC
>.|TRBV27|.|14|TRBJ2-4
CASSFWGKSNIQYF
TGTGCCAGCAGTTTCTGGGGAAAGTCGAACATTCAGTACTTC
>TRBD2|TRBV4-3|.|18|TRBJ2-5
CASSQDSLAGGLGETQYF
TGCGCCAGCAGCCAAGATAGCCTAGCGGGAGGGCTGGGGGAGACCCAGTACTTC
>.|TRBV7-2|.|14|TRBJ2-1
CASSLGGASNEQFF
TGTGCCAGCAGCTTAGGTGGGGCCTCCAATGAGCAGTTCTTC
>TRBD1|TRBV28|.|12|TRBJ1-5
CATNRGGQPQHF
TGTGCCACGAACAGGGGTGGCCAGCCCCAGCATTTT
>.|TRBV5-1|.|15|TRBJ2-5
CASSLLSGGGETQYF
TGCGCCAGCAGCTTGCTTAGCGGAGGTGGGGAGACCCAGTACTTC
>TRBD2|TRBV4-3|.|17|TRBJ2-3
CASSQDGLSGRVYTQYF
TGCGCCAGCAGCCAAGACGGGCTTAGCGGGAGGGTGTATACGCAGTATTTT
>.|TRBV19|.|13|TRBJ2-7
CASSMASSYEQYF
TGTGCCAGTAGTATGGCGAGCTCCTACGAGCAGTACTTC
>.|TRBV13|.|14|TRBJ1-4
CASSLGMEGLGLFF
TGTGCCAGCAGCTTAGGCATGGAGGGCCTTGGACTGTTTTTT
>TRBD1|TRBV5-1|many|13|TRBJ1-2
CASSLGDRDGYTF
TGCGCCAGCAGCTTGGGGGACAGGGATGGCTACACCTTC
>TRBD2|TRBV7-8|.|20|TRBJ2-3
CASSWAKSGGRPLFTDTQYF
TGTGCCAGCAGCTGGGCCAAGAGTGGCGGGAGGCCCCTGTTCACAGATACGCAGTATTTT
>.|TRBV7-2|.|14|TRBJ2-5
CASSFRRQEETQYF
TGTGCCAGCAGCTTCAGGAGACAGGAAGAGACCCAGTACTTC
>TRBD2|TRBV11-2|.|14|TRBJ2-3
CASSLLAGTDTQYF
TGTGCCAGCAGCCTACTAGCGGGCACAGATACGCAGTATTTT
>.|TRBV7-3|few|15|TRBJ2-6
CASSFASSGANVLTF
TGTGCCAGCAGCTTCGCAAGCTCTGGGGCCAACGTCCTGACTTTC
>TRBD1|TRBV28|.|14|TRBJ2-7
CASNRDRGRNEQYF
TGTGCCAGCAATCGGGACAGGGGGAGAAACGAGCAGTACTTC
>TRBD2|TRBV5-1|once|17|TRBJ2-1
CASSSGTSGKARNEQFF
TGCGCCAGCAGCTCTGGGACTAGCGGGAAGGCAAGGAATGAGCAGTTCTTC
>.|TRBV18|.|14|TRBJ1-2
CASSPPGGRAGYTF
TGTGCCAGCTCACCACCCGGGGGGAGGGCTGGCTACACCTTC
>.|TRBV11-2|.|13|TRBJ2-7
CASSLLGGAEQYF
TGTGCCAGCAGCCTACTAGGGGGAGCCGAGCAGTACTTC
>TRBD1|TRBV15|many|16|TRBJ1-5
CATSRGDRGDNQPQHF
TGTGCCACCAGCAGAGGCGACAGGGGAGACAATCAGCCCCAGCATTTT
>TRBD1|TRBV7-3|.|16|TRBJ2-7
CASSPGTGGRSYEQYF
TGTGCCAGCAGCCCCGGGACAGGGGGTCGTTCCTACGAGCAGTACTTC
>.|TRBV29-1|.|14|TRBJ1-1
CSVEDRGSGFKAFF
TGCAGCGTTGAAGACAGGGGTAGTGGATTTAAGGCTTTCTTT
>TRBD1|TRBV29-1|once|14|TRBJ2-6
CSVTGGAGANVLTF
TGCAGCGTGACAGGGGGCGCTGGGGCCAACGTCCTGACTTTC
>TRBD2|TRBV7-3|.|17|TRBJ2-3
CASSLAPLAGTTDTQYF
TGTGCCAGCAGCCTTGCCCCCCTAGCGGGAACCACAGATACGCAGTATTTT
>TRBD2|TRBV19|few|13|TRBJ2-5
CASSSGGRETQYF
TGTGCCAGTAGTTCGGGGGGGCGAGAGACCCAGTACTTC
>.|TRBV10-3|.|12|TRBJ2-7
CAIRGNVGGQYF
TGTGCCATCAGGGGGAACGTCGGGGGGCAGTACTTC
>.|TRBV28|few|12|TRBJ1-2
CASSLSAYGYTF
TGTGCCAGCAGCCTCAGTGCCTATGGCTACACCTTC
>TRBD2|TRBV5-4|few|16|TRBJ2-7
CASSLPGLAVSYEQYF
TGTGCCAGCAGCTTGCCCGGACTAGCGGTGTCCTACGAGCAGTACTTC
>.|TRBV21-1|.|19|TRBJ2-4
CASSKPGPNQARAKNIQYF
TGTGCCAGCAGCAAACCGGGCCCAAACCAGGCCCGGGCCAAAAACATTCAGTACTTC
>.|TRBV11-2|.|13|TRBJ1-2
CASSLFLGNGYTF
TGTGCCAGCAGCTTATTTTTGGGCAATGGCTACACCTTC
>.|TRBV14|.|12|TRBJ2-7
CASSQDSYEQYF
TGTGCCAGCAGCCAAGACAGCTACGAGCAGTACTTC
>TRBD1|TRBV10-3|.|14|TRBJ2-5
CAISATGEKETQYF
TGTGCCATCAGTGCCACAGGGGAAAAAGAGACCCAGTACTTC
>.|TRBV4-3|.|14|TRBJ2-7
CASSQGYLRGEQYF
TGCGCCAGCAGCCAGGGCTATCTTCGGGGCGAGCAGTACTTC
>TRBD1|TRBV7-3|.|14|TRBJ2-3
CASSSTTGSDTQYF
TGTGCCAGCAGCTCAACGACAGGGTCAGATACGCAGTATTTT
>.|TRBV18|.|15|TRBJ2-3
CASSPEGFGADTQYF
TGTGCCAGCTCACCAGAGGGATTCGGCGCAGATACGCAGTATTTT
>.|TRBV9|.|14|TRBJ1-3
CASSVATSGNTIYF
TGTGCCAGCAGCGTAGCTACCTCTGGAAACACCATATATTTT